What follows are 15 T cell receptor beta chains derived from one specimen sequenced in a study of shared clonotypes between healthy human individuals. Some clones are missing from TCRdb's copy, which holds only in-frame ones; the method was immunoSEQ multiplex PCR. In the table there are about 2.4 million clones, 80% to 95% of which are singletons. Sequenced sample: naive CD4+ T cells from PBMCs. Indicated subset: CD45RA+ positively selected. The receptors were sampled from a man in his late teens or twenties in good health. Some clones in this sample may be carry-over from other donors' samples.

This chain connects TRBV6-5 to TRBJ2-7; 9 bases agree with TRBD2. The ends lost 6 bases at V and 5 bases at J; junction bases unmatched: 11. CDR3 size: 15 residues. CDR1 is MNHEY, CDR2 SVGAGI, per germline. CDR3 residues: CASRRTSGYRNEQYF. CDR3 in DNA: TGTGCCAGCAGGCGAACTAGCGGGTATAGGAACGAGCAGTACTTC.

The chain couples TRBV18 to TRBJ2-6; TRBD2 matches at 7 bases. The V gene's germline CDR1 is KGHSH and CDR2 LQKENI. V was clipped by 5 bases and J by 2 bases; unmatched bases: 3. The CDR3 consists of 15 residues. CDR3 sequence (DNA): TGTGCCAGCTCAGCGGGGGTCCCTGGGGCCAACGTCCTGACTTTC. This encodes CASSAGVPGANVLTF.

In the case of this clone: The same CDR3 is also encoded by other DNA sequences in this sample. Here the CDR3 reads CASSSRGQGAYEQYF. DNA for the CDR3: TGCGCCAGCAGCTCCCGGGGACAGGGGGCCTACGAGCAGTACTTC. The chain has TRBV5-1 and TRBJ2-7, with 11 bases identical to TRBD1. V shed 3 bases, J shed 2 bases, and the junction held 4 bases outside the gene matches. Looked up from germline, CDR1 is SGHRS and CDR2 is YFSETQ. The CDR3 extends over 15 amino acids.

This chain uses TRBV7-3 with TRBJ2-1; D is tentatively TRBD1 or TRBD2 (6 bases each). Germline values: CDR1 SGHTA, CDR2 FQGTGA. With 5 bases removed from V and 5 bases from J, the gap between germline ends came to 13 bases. This CDR3 region has 14 residues. The CDR3 nucleotides are TGTGCCAGCAGCCCCCGGGGGCACGACAATGAGCAGTTCTTC. This translates into CASSPRGHDNEQFF. The variable domain in full, completed from reference TRBV7-3 and TRBJ2-1, reads GAGVSQTPSNKVTEKGKYVELRCDPISGHTALYWYRQSLGQGPEFLIYFQGTGAADDSGLPNDRFFAVRPEGSVSTLKIQRTERGDSAVYLCASSPRGHDNEQFFGPGTRLTVL.

Comment on this clone: This CDR3 is also generated by other DNA sequences in the sample. The gene calls are TRBV28 and TRBJ2-7, with 8 nucleotides matching TRBD1. The CDR3 is 14 residues long. From germline, CDR1 is MDHEN and CDR2 SYDVKM. V shed 4 bases and J 4 bases; nucleotides not matched to a gene: 6. The CDR3 here is CASSSPGGGYEQYF. DNA of the CDR3: TGTGCCAGCAGTTCCCCAGGGGGCGGGTACGAGCAGTACTTC.

This chain links TRBV27 with TRBJ1-2, with 10 nucleotides matching TRBD1. V lost 6 bases and J lost 12; bases outside the gene matches: 10. The CDR3 spans 13 residues. Germline V CDR1 and CDR2: MNHEY, SMNVEV (reference sequence). The CDR3 DNA reads TGTGCCAGCAGGGACCCGGGACAGGGGCCCCACACCTTC. Amino acid sequence: CASRDPGQGPHTF.

About this clone itself: Other nucleotide sequences from this sample produce the same CDR3. The gene calls are TRBV9 and TRBJ2-1; 11 nucleotides line up with TRBD2. This CDR3 has 15 amino acids. Germline CDR1 is SGDLS and CDR2 is YYNGEE. Germline trimming cut 3 bases from V and 4 bases from J; bases unmatched to any gene: 3. CDR3 residues: CASSETSGTYNEQFF. The CDR3 region has the DNA TGTGCCAGCAGCGAGACTAGCGGGACGTACAATGAGCAGTTCTTC.

The gene calls are TRBV6-1 and TRBJ1-1; D ambiguous. Germline V CDR1 and CDR2: MNHNS, SASEGT. V was cut by 8 bases and J by 4 bases, with 20 bases left in between. The length of the CDR3 is 15 residues. CDR3 in amino acids: CASAYFPFSGTEAFF. CDR3 bases: TGTGCCAGCGCATACTTCCCTTTTAGCGGCACTGAAGCTTTCTTT.

The chain combines TRBV30 with TRBJ1-4; a weak D match, TRBD1 (6 bases). The germline V and J ends were trimmed by 2 bases and 2 bases, with 12 bases remaining between them. Germline assignment: CDR1 GTSNPN and CDR2 SVGIG (reference sequence). CDR3 length: 15 amino acids. This CDR3 is CAWSTGSMTNEKLFF. In nucleotides, the CDR3 is TGTGCCTGGAGTACAGGGTCGATGACTAATGAAAAACTGTTTTTT.

J is TRBJ2-1 and V is TRBV19; TRBD1 or TRBD2 may be the D gene (5 bases each). The germline V and J ends were trimmed by 8 bases and 6 bases, with 17 bases remaining between them. Germline CDR1 LNHDA, CDR2 SQIVND (reference sequence). The CDR3 runs to 14 residues. CDR3 in DNA: TGTGCCAGTCGCCCCGGGACCACGTCCAATGAGCAGTTCTTC. Residues: CASRPGTTSNEQFF.

This chain connects TRBV18 to TRBJ2-7; D remains ambiguous. V was clipped by 0 bases and J by 6 bases, with 18 bases between them. Germline V lookup: CDR1 KGHSH, CDR2 LQKENI. This CDR3 has 16 amino acids. The CDR3 spells CASSPPSLGSSGEQYF. The CDR3 DNA reads as TGTGCCAGCTCACCACCGAGCTTGGGAAGTTCTGGCGAGCAGTACTTC.

This rearrangement joins TRBV6-1 to TRBJ2-5, with no clear D. CDR3 length equals 14 residues. Per germline, CDR1 MNHNS and CDR2 SASEGT. V was pared by 2 bases and J by 0 bases, with 7 bases between. CDR3 loop: CASSELSYQETQYF. The CDR3 DNA reads TGTGCCAGCAGTGAACTTAGTTACCAAGAGACCCAGTACTTC.

The chain couples TRBV28 to TRBJ2-2, with D unclear. The CDR3 is 15 amino acids. Germline assignment: CDR1 MDHEN and CDR2 SYDVKM. The V end was cut by 2 bases, the J end by 5 bases, with 12 bases between. CDR3 in amino acids: CASSLASMGTGELFF. The CDR3 region has the DNA TGTGCCAGCAGTTTAGCCTCTATGGGAACCGGGGAGCTGTTTTTT. The full variable domain, with the rest looked up from reference TRBV28 and TRBJ2-2, is DVKVTQSSRYLVKRTGEKVFLECVQDMDHENMFWYRQDPGLGLRLIYFSYDVKMKEKGDIPEGYSVSREKKERFSLILESASTNQTSMYLCASSLASMGTGELFFGEGSRLTVL.

The chain combines TRBV11-2 with TRBJ2-1, with a weak D call TRBD2 (6 bases). The CDR3 has 19 amino acids. Germline V CDR1 and CDR2: SGHAT, FQNNGV. Trimming shortened V by 4 bases and J by 4 bases, and 26 bases separated the two germline ends. CDR3 residues: CASSSYHGGDSRTYNEQFF. DNA for the CDR3: TGTGCCAGCAGCTCCTACCACGGAGGGGACTCTCGGACGTACAATGAGCAGTTCTTC.

In this sample, this clone turned up once. This same CDR3 is encoded by further DNA sequences in the sample. The chain couples TRBV5-1 to TRBJ2-5; 10 nucleotides match TRBD1. Germline V gene lookup returns CDR1 SGHRS and CDR2 YFSETQ. Trimming at V came to 3 bases and at J to 4 bases, leaving 3 bases not matched to a gene. The CDR3 runs to 14 residues. This CDR3 reads CASSSGTGAETQYF. CDR3 bases: TGCGCCAGCAGCTCCGGGACAGGGGCAGAGACCCAGTACTTC.